This is a list of T cell receptor beta chains from one sample in a study of read filtering for tumor transcriptome and immune sequencing. From the reads, TCRdb called clonotypes with MiXCR, one entry per CDR3 protein. The table shows 25,000 to 35,000 distinct CDR3 sequences, with less than 20% occurring only once. Sequenced: a population of CD138-negative cells sorted from bone marrow. Receptors originate from a donor older than 35 with multiple myeloma. Each CDR3 is given with its conserved first and last residue.

J gene: TRBJ2-6
V gene: TRBV10-3
CDR3 protein: CAISGSFSGANVLTF

J gene: TRBJ1-1
V gene: TRBV28
CDR3 protein: CASSRNTEAFF

J gene: TRBJ2-3
V gene: TRBV6-1
CDR3 protein: CASSGQGAYTQYF

J gene: TRBJ2-4
V gene: TRBV3-1
CDR3 protein: CASSRRRGTDRENIQYF

J gene: TRBJ1-6
V gene: TRBV28
CDR3 protein: CASTGLGSYNSPLHF

J gene: TRBJ2-1
V gene: TRBV12-3/TRBV12-4
CDR3 protein: CASSFHPMSSGSSYNEQFF

J gene: TRBJ2-6
V gene: TRBV5-6
CDR3 protein: CASSRGVSAGANVLTF

J gene: TRBJ2-5
V gene: TRBV12-3/TRBV12-4
CDR3 protein: CASSSPPGGRETQYF

J gene: TRBJ2-7
V gene: TRBV11-3
CDR3 protein: CASSLGSHGYEQYF

J gene: TRBJ2-7
V gene: TRBV20-1
CDR3 protein: CSARDWGNDRDDEQYF

J gene: TRBJ2-4
V gene: TRBV12-3/TRBV12-4
CDR3 protein: CASTTSGTQNIQYF

J gene: TRBJ1-2
V gene: TRBV6-5
CDR3 protein: CASRPGTGSNYGYTF

J gene: TRBJ1-5
V gene: TRBV28
CDR3 protein: CASSLLRGQPQHF

J gene: TRBJ1-1
V gene: TRBV11-2
CDR3 protein: CASSLPRRDTEAFF

J gene: TRBJ2-1
V gene: TRBV7-8
CDR3 protein: CASSPGIGPSDNEQFF

J gene: TRBJ2-5
V gene: TRBV29-1
CDR3 protein: CSVERAPETQYF

J gene: TRBJ2-1
V gene: TRBV20-1
CDR3 protein: CSASSLAGSWEQFF

J gene: TRBJ1-1
V gene: TRBV10-3
CDR3 protein: CAISESTGVSTEAFF

J gene: TRBJ2-1
V gene: TRBV20-1
CDR3 protein: CSARSGLGLAGDLSYNEQFF

J gene: TRBJ2-1
V gene: TRBV7-2
CDR3 protein: CASSPKRVPSYNEQFF

J gene: TRBJ1-6
V gene: TRBV5-5
CDR3 protein: CASSLVPGNSPLHF

J gene: TRBJ2-3
V gene: TRBV20-1
CDR3 protein: CSALPTSGNTDTQYF